This section outlines one T cell receptor (beta chain) sequence together with its context. Under the authors' procedure: Estimates of nucleated cell counts were drawn from the amplification of reference gene primers. Generated by immunoSEQ multiplex PCR, the TCRdb table keeps only in-frame clones and is missing some. The V and J calls and clone size come from that table; D and trimming were worked out from the DNA. In the table there are about 58,000 clones, approximately 91% of which are singletons. From germline, CDR1 is MNHNY and CDR2 SVGAGI (reference sequence). With 7 bases clipped from V and 5 bases from J, the junction kept 5 bases outside the gene matches. The CDR3 is made up of 13 amino acids. The data derive from a study of blood T cell repertoires in COVID-19. About the research overall: Italy, Spain and the United States were the sources of the convalescent and acute COVID-19 samples. PBMCs, B-cell-depleted T cells, or T cells provided the cDNA or gDNA that made up the material.

The source is an older woman with active COVID-19. This chain uses TRBV6-6 with TRBJ2-5; 9 nucleotides line up with TRBD2. The sequenced sample was peripheral blood. CDR3 amino acids: CASNLAGLETQYF. The CDR3, as DNA: TGTGCCAGCAACCTAGCGGGGTTGGAGACCCAGTACTTC.